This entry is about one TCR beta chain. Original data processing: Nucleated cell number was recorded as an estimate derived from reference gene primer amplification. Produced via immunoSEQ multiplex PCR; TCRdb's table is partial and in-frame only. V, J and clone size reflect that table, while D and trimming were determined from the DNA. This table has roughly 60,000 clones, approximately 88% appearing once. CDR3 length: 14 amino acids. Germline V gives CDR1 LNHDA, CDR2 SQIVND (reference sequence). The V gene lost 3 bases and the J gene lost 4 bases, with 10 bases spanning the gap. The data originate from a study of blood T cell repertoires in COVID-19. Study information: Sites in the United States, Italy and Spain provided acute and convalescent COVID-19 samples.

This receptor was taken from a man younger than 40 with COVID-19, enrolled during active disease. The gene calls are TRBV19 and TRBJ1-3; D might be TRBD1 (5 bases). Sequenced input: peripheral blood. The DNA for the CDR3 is TGTGCCAGTAGTATCTCGGACAACGGAAACACCATATATTTT. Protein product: CASSISDNGNTIYF.